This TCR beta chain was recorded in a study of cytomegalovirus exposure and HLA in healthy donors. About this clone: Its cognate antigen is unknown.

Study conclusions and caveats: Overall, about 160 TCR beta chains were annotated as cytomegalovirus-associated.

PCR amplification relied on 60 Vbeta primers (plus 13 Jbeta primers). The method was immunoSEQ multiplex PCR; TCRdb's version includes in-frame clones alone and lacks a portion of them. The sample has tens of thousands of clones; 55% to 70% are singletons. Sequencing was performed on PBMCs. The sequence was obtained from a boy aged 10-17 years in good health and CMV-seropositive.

The CDR3 sequence: CASSLWGGRQETQYF. The CDR3 DNA follows: TGCGCCAGCAGCTTGTGGGGGGGCCGCCAAGAGACCCAGTACTTC. The chain combines TRBV5-1 with TRBJ2-5; a weak D match, TRBD2 (7 bases). This CDR3 comprises 15 residues. V was trimmed by 1 base and J by 1 base, leaving 11 bases between them. The germline V gene encodes CDR1 SGHRS and CDR2 YFSETQ.